This TCR beta chain emerged from a study of T cell repertoires in cytomegalovirus infection (dated by TCRdb to about 2019). Regarding the complete study: Donor HLA type was relevant to the analysis, because carriage of CMV infection together with the matching HLA type was indicated by public TCR beta signatures.

CDR1 WSHSY and CDR2 SAAADI are derived from the germline V gene. The cysteine opens and the phenylalanine closes a CDR3 of 14 amino acids. The CDR3 DNA has 42 bases and is translated from base 1. The junction shows trimming of 7 bases on V and 5 bases on J, plus 17 bases between the germline ends. Overall study results and their limits: The ex vivo response was dominated by HLA-C-restricted CMV-specific TCR beta clonotypes, which also provided the single most frequent clonotype in two of eight donors. In both this cohort and an independent cohort of several hundred donors, the cumulative frequency of public TCR beta family members distinguished carriers of CMV infection plus the relevant HLA type.

The run used an Illumina HiSeq 1500. The raw public reads went through TCRdb reprocessing: fastp at Q25, MiXCR clone calling, in-frame beta chains kept. Rows with a matching CDR3 protein are joined into one entry that keeps the most common DNA and genes. The sample profile shows about 490,000 distinct CDR3 sequences; more than 25% of them were found once. The ten largest clones represent about 13% of the sample. As regards this clonotype: The antigen this receptor binds is unknown. There are no base qualities to consult, and no much larger clone falls within one base.

The sequence joins TRBV10-2 to TRBJ1-2; TRBD1 is possibly the D segment (5 matching bases). Sequencing was performed on PBMCs. The receptor's source is a human donor in good health (CMV status not recorded). Some clones in this sample may be carry-over from other donors' samples. The DNA reads TGCGCCAGCATACGTGCTGGGGGAGATTATGGCTACACCTTC. This is translated as CASIRAGGDYGYTF.